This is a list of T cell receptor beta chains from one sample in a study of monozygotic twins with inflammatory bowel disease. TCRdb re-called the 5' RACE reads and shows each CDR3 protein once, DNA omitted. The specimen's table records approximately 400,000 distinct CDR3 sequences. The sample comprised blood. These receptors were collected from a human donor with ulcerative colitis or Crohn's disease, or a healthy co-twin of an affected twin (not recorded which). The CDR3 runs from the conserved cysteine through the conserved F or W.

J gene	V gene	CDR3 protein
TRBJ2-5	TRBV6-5	CASSYSIMRGETQYF
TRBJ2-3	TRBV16	CASSRDDGHTDTQYF
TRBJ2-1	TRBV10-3	CAITEIQGTLDEQFF
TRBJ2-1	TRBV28	CASSHQPSYNEQFF
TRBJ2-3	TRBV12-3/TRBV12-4	CASSGQDPTSTDTQYF
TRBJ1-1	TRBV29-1	CSVGVLANTEAFF
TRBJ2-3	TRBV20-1	CSAREPGTDTQYF
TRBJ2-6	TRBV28	CASSLHGSGANVLTF
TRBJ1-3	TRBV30	CAWTIGVGNTIYF
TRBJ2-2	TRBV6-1	CASGWGGADTGELFF
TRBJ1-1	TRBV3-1	CASSHGGHDTEAFF
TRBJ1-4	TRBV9	CASSVGDSRMEGLFF
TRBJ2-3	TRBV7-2	CASSGGDVADTQYF
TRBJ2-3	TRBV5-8	CASSWRTLTDTQYF
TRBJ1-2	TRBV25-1	CASSLLGDRGYTF
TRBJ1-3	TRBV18	CASSPGTTQHSGNTIYF
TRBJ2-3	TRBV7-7	CASSLNQGTTQYF
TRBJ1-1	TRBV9	CASSVRENTEAFF
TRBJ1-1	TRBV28	CASVLGWGNTEAFF
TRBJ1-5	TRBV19	CASSINPGEGLNQPQHF
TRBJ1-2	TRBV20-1	CSAEQSLGGYTF
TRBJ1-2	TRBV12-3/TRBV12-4	CASTQTGSYGYTF
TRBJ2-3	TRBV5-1	CASSLDLRADTQYF
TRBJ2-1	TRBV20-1	CSARAGSSYNEQFF
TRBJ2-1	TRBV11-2	CASSRADGGQVFF